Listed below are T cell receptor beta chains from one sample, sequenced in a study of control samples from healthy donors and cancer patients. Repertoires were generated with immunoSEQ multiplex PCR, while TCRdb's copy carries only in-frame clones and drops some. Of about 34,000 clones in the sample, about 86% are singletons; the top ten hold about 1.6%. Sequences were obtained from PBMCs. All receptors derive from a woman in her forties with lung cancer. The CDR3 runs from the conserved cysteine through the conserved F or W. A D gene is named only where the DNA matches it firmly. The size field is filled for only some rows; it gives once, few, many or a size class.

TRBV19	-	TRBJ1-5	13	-	CASSSRGGQPQHF	TGTGCCAGTAGTTCGAGGGGAGGTCAGCCCCAGCATTTT
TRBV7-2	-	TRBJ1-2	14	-	CASSLDGQAYGYTF	TGTGCCAGCAGCTTAGATGGGCAAGCCTATGGCTACACCTTC
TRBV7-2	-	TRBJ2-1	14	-	CASSTSRGRNEQFF	TGTGCCAGCAGCACCTCCAGGGGGAGGAATGAGCAGTTCTTC
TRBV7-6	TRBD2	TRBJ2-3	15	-	CASSYSGTSGLTQYF	TGTGCCAGCAGCTATTCCGGGACTAGCGGGTTAACGCAGTATTTT
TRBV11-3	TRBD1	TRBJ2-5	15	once	CASRASTGGAETQYF	TGTGCCAGCAGGGCGAGCACAGGGGGCGCCGAGACCCAGTACTTC
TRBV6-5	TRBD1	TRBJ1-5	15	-	CASRGQGVANQPQHF	TGTGCCAGCAGGGGACAGGGTGTGGCCAATCAGCCCCAGCATTTT
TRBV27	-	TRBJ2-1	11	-	CASTPLNEQFF	TGTGCCAGCACGCCTCTGAATGAGCAGTTCTTC
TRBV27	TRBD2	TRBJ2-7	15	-	CASSRGGTLSYEQYF	TGTGCCAGCAGCCGCGGGGGAACATTATCCTACGAGCAGTACTTC
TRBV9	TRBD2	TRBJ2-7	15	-	CASSKGASGSYEQYF	TGTGCCAGCAGCAAAGGGGCTAGCGGTTCCTACGAGCAGTACTTC
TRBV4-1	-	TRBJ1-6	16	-	CASSQGPGPQPSPLHF	TGCGCCAGCAGCCAAGGTCCAGGGCCCCAGCCTTCACCCCTCCACTTT
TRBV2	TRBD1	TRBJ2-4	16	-	CASSVVGTAAKNIQYF	TGTGCCAGCAGTGTGGTCGGGACAGCCGCCAAAAACATTCAGTACTTC
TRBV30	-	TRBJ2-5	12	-	CAWRQFQETQYF	TGTGCCTGGAGGCAGTTCCAAGAGACCCAGTACTTC
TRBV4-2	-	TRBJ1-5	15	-	CASSQDPSPNQPQHF	TGTGCCAGCAGCCAAGATCCGAGCCCAAATCAGCCCCAGCATTTT
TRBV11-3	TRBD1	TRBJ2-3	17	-	CASSLGLGTGVRDTQYF	TGTGCCAGCAGCTTAGGTCTCGGGACAGGGGTGAGAGATACGCAGTATTTT
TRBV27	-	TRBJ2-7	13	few	CASSYRFSYEQYF	TGTGCCAGCAGTTACAGGTTCTCCTACGAGCAGTACTTC
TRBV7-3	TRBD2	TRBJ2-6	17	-	CASSLMAGGAGANVLTF	TGTGCCAGCAGCTTAATGGCGGGGGGCGCTGGGGCCAACGTCCTGACTTTC
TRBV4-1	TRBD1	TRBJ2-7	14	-	CASSQGRGTYEQYF	TGCGCCAGCAGCCAAGGCAGGGGGACCTACGAGCAGTACTTC
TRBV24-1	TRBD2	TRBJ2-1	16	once	CATGGTSGGTYNEQFF	TGTGCCACCGGGGGGACTAGCGGGGGTACCTACAATGAGCAGTTCTTC
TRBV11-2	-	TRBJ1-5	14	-	CASSLTGSNQPQHF	TGTGCCAGCAGCTTAACGGGTAGCAATCAGCCCCAGCATTTT
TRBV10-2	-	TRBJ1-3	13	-	CASSESSGNTIYF	TGCGCCAGCAGTGAGTCCAGTGGAAACACCATATATTTT
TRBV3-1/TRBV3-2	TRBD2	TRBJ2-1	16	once	CASSAQTSGGHNEQFF	TGTGCCAGCAGCGCTCAGACTAGCGGGGGCCACAATGAGCAGTTCTTC
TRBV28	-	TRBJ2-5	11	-	CASLAFETQYF	TGTGCCAGCCTCGCTTTTGAGACCCAGTACTTC
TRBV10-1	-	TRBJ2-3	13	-	CASSEGTTDTQYF	TGCGCCAGCAGTGAGGGAACCACAGATACGCAGTATTTT
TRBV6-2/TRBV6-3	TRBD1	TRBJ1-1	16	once	CASSYQTGWGNTEAFF	TGTGCCAGCAGTTACCAGACAGGGTGGGGGAACACTGAAGCTTTCTTT
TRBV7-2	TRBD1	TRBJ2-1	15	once	CASSLGTGPGNEQFF	TGTGCCAGCAGCCTCGGGACAGGCCCCGGGAATGAGCAGTTCTTC
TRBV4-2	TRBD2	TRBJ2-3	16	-	CASSQVLAGGTDTQYF	TGTGCCAGCAGCCAAGTTCTTGCGGGGGGCACAGATACGCAGTATTTT
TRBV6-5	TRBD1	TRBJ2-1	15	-	CASTQTRQGGNEQFF	TGTGCCAGCACTCAAACCAGACAGGGTGGCAATGAGCAGTTCTTC
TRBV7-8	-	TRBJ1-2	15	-	CASSPIVGVNYGYTF	TGTGCCAGCAGCCCCATCGTGGGGGTCAACTATGGCTACACCTTC
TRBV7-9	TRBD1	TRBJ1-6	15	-	CASSLDRAEVSPLHF	TGTGCCAGCAGCTTGGACAGGGCGGAGGTCTCACCCCTCCACTTT
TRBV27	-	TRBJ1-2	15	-	CASSLSPGDLYGYTF	TGTGCCAGCAGTTTATCCCCGGGTGACCTCTATGGCTACACCTTC
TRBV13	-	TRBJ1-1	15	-	CASSPTWRGNTEAFF	TGTGCCAGCAGCCCCACGTGGAGGGGGAACACTGAAGCTTTCTTT
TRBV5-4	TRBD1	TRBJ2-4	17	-	CASSPNLDREAKNIQYF	TGTGCCAGCAGCCCCAACTTAGACAGGGAAGCCAAAAACATTCAGTACTTC
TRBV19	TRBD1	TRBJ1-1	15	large	CASSTPGQKNTEAFF	TGTGCCAGTAGTACCCCGGGACAGAAGAACACTGAAGCTTTCTTT
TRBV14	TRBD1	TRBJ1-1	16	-	CASSIRQGFMDTEAFF	TGTGCCAGCAGCATCCGACAGGGGTTTATGGACACTGAAGCTTTCTTT
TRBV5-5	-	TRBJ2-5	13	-	CASSLVFLETQYF	TGTGCCAGCAGCTTGGTGTTTTTGGAGACCCAGTACTTC
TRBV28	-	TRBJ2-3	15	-	CASSLIRGATDTQYF	TGTGCCAGCAGTTTAATACGGGGGGCAACAGATACGCAGTATTTT
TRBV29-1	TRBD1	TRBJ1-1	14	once	CSVGTGQGGTEAFF	TGCAGCGTTGGAACCGGACAGGGGGGTACTGAAGCTTTCTTT
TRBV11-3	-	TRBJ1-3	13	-	CASSLGHGNTIYF	TGTGCCAGCAGCTTGGGACATGGAAACACCATATATTTT
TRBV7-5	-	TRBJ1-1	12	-	CARSLVGEKAFF	TGTGCCAGAAGCTTAGTGGGAGAAAAAGCTTTCTTT
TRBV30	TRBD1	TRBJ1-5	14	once	CAWRGDSDLQPQHF	TGTGCCTGGAGAGGGGACAGCGACCTTCAGCCCCAGCATTTT